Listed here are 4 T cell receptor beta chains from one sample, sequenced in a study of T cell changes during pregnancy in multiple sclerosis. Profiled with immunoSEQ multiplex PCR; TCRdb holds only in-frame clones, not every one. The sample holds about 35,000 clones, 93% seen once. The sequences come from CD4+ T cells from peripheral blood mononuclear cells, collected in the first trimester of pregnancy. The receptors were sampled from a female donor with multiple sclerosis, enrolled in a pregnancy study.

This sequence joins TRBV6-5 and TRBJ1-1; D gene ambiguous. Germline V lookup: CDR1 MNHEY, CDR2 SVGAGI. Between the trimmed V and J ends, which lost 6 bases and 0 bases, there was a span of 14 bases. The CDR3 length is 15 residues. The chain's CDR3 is CASSPRTRMNTEAFF. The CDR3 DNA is TGTGCCAGCAGCCCTAGAACCCGTATGAACACTGAAGCTTTCTTT.

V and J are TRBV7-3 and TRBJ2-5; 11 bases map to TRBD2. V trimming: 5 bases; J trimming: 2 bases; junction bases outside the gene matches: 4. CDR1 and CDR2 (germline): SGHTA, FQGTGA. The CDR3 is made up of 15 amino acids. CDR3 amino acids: CASSLASGRQETQYF. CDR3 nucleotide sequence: TGTGCCAGCAGCCTTGCTAGCGGGAGGCAAGAGACCCAGTACTTC. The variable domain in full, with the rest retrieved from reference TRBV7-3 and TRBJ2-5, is GAGVSQTPSNKVTEKGKYVELRCDPISGHTALYWYRQSLGQGPEFLIYFQGTGAADDSGLPNDRFFAVRPEGSVSTLKIQRTERGDSAVYLCASSLASGRQETQYFGPGTRLLVL.

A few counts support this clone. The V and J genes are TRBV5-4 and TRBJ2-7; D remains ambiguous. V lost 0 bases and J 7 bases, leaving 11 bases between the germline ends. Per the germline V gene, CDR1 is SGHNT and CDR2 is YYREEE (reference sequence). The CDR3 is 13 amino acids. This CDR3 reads CASSLAGGEEQYF. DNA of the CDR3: TGTGCCAGCAGCTTGGCGGGTGGAGAAGAGCAGTACTTC.

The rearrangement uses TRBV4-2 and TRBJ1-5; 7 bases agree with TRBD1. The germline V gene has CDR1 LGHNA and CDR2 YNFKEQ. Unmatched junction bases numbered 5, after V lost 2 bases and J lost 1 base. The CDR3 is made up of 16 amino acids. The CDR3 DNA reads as TGTGCCAGCAGCCAATCAGGGGGGAAAAGCAATCAGCCCCAGCATTTT. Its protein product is CASSQSGGKSNQPQHF.